What follows are 27 T cell receptor beta chains derived from one specimen sequenced in a study of patients and donors after allogeneic stem cell transplantation. From the RT-PCR reads, TCRdb called clonotypes with MiXCR, one entry per CDR3 protein. Found here are about 960,000 distinct CDR3 sequences, 15% to 20% of them singletons; the top ten hold approximately 5.9%. Sequencing was performed on blood, either unsorted or a sorted T cell fraction (not recorded which). These receptors were taken from a human donor who was either an allogeneic HSCT recipient or a stem cell or donor lymphocyte infusion donor (not recorded which). It is not recorded whose cells these are; they may come from a transplant donor.

This clonotype has only a few counts. The chain links TRBV12-3 or TRBV12-4 to TRBJ2-5; 8 bases are a match to TRBD2. The V segment lost 6 bases and the J segment 5 bases; nucleotides outside the gene matches: 11. This CDR3 comprises 15 residues. CDR3 sequence: CASSRTSQLGETQYF. Written as DNA, the CDR3 is TGTGCCAGCAGCAGGACTAGCCAGTTGGGGGAGACCCAGTACTTC.

This chain joins TRBV7-8 and TRBJ2-2; the D gene is possibly TRBD1 (8 bases). The V and J ends lost 1 base and 4 bases respectively, with 13 bases between them. The CDR3 runs 16 residues. The V gene's germline CDR1 is SGHVS and CDR2 FQNEAQ. The CDR3 spells CASSLVDREGTGELFF. CDR3 nucleotides: TGTGCCAGCAGCTTAGTGGACAGGGAGGGCACCGGGGAGCTGTTTTTT.

The chain recombines TRBV27 with TRBJ2-5; the match to TRBD1 covers 8 bases. CDR1 and CDR2 from the germline V gene are MNHEY and SMNVEV (reference sequence). This CDR3 has 16 residues. The V gene end was trimmed by 0 bases and the J gene end by 1 base; junction bases not matched to a gene: 4. The CDR3 is CASSLSRGRVQETQYF. The DNA of the CDR3 is TGTGCCAGCAGTTTATCCAGGGGGCGCGTCCAAGAGACCCAGTACTTC.

This clonotype was observed a few times. The V and J genes are TRBV7-9 and TRBJ1-5, with 8 bases that match TRBD1. The CDR3 runs to 17 residues. V dropped 7 bases and J dropped 8; count of bases not matched to a gene: 19. Germline lookup yields CDR1 SEHNR and CDR2 FQNEAQ (reference sequence). The CDR3 coding sequence is TGTGCCAGCACCGAAGGGTTCGGACAGGGAGGGAGTGAGCCCCAGCATTTT. Translated, it gives CASTEGFGQGGSEPQHF.

There are many counts of this clonotype. V is TRBV12-3 or TRBV12-4 and J is TRBJ1-2; possibly TRBD1 for D (6 bases). Deletions cut 1 base from V and 1 base from J, with 13 bases between. The CDR3 spans 16 residues. The CDR3: CASSLGTATYNYGYTF. CDR3 nucleotides: TGTGCCAGCAGTTTAGGGACAGCGACGTATAACTATGGCTACACCTTC.

V is TRBV6-1 and J is TRBJ2-1, with TRBD2 matching over 13 bases. The CDR3 has 17 amino acids. V lost 6 bases and J lost 4; bases outside the gene matches: 9. Germline CDR1 MNHNS, CDR2 SASEGT. This chain's CDR3 is CASSRPRTSGGYNEQFF. The CDR3 DNA sequence: TGTGCCAGCAGCCGACCCCGGACTAGCGGGGGTTACAATGAGCAGTTCTTC.

This clonotype was picked up a small number of times. The rearrangement uses TRBV20-1 and TRBJ2-7; 11 bases line up with TRBD2. This CDR3 has 15 residues. The V segment lost 1 base and the J segment 1 base; nucleotides outside the gene matches: 3. Germline-derived CDR1 and CDR2 are DFQATT and SNEGSKA (reference sequence). CDR3 in amino acids: CSARVLAGDSYEQYF. The CDR3, as DNA: TGCAGTGCTAGAGTACTAGCGGGGGATTCCTACGAGCAGTACTTC.

This clonotype turned up a few times. The CDR3 DNA reads as TGTGCCAGCAGCCTTCCTAGCGGGGCGATCTACGAGCAGTACTTC. This codes for CASSLPSGAIYEQYF. The chain combines TRBV5-5 with TRBJ2-7; 9 nucleotides line up with TRBD2. Unmatched junction bases numbered 8, after V lost 4 bases and J lost 3 bases. Germline V gives CDR1 SGHKS, CDR2 YYEKEE (reference sequence). The CDR3 totals 15 residues.

CDR3 sequence (DNA): TGTGCCAGCAGTGGGACAGGGTTGCAAAACGAGCAGTACTTC. Translated: CASSGTGLQNEQYF. This chain connects TRBV25-1 to TRBJ2-7; TRBD1 matches 8 bases. The germline V gene encodes CDR1 MGHDK and CDR2 SYGVNS. There are 14 residues in the CDR3. The V and J ends lost 4 bases and 5 bases, in that order; junction bases with no gene match: 7.

The J gene is TRBJ2-4, the V gene TRBV20-1, with no clear D. The CDR3 has 11 residues. Deletions cut 5 bases from V and 2 bases from J, with 4 bases between. The germline CDR1 and CDR2 sequences are DFQATT and SNEGSKA (reference sequence). CDR3 coding DNA: TGCAGTGCTTCCTCCAAAAACATTCAGTACTTC. The encoded protein is CSASSKNIQYF.

The chain joins TRBV4-3 to TRBJ2-3; D is uncertain. Trimming removed 1 base from V and 3 bases from J, with 8 bases in between. CDR1 is LGHNA and CDR2 is YSLEER in the germline V gene. This CDR3 is built from 14 residues. The CDR3 sequence: CASSQGAQTDTQYF. DNA of the CDR3: TGCGCCAGCAGCCAAGGGGCGCAAACAGATACGCAGTATTTT.

The genes are TRBV19 and TRBJ1-5, with no clear D. Germline CDR1 reads LNHDA; CDR2 reads SQIVND (reference sequence). The CDR3 has 15 residues. The V gene lost 1 base and the J gene lost 5 bases, with 12 bases spanning the gap. This chain's CDR3 is CASSIGSSTHQPQHF. CDR3 nucleotides: TGTGCCAGTAGTATAGGCAGTTCCACCCATCAGCCCCAGCATTTT.

The V call is TRBV7-9, the J call TRBJ2-5; possibly TRBD2 for D (6 bases). This CDR3 comprises 17 residues. Germline V gene data show CDR1 as SEHNR and CDR2 as FQNEAQ (reference sequence). Trimming pared 5 bases from V and 0 bases from J, leaving 19 bases between. The CDR3 sequence is CASSTRGLGVNQETQYF. DNA for the CDR3: TGTGCCAGCAGCACCCGGGGGTTGGGCGTCAACCAAGAGACCCAGTACTTC.

This clonotype has a handful of counts. This chain links TRBV4-3 with TRBJ2-2; 7 nucleotides line up with TRBD2. Trimming took 5 bases from V and 4 from J; bases not matched to a gene: 10. The CDR3 runs 16 residues. The germline V gene has CDR1 LGHNA and CDR2 YSLEER. The CDR3 coding sequence is TGCGCCAGCAGCGCCCGGTCGACGGGGGGCACCGGGGAGCTGTTTTTT. As protein: CASSARSTGGTGELFF.

This clonotype was observed a handful of times. The chain carries TRBV7-2 and TRBJ2-7; D not resolved. This CDR3 region has 12 residues. The V end lost 5 bases, the J end lost 3 bases, and 8 bases lay between the germline ends. From germline, CDR1 is SGHTA and CDR2 FQGNSA. This CDR3 reads CASSQTDYEQYF. The CDR3 DNA reads as TGTGCCAGCAGCCAAACAGACTACGAGCAGTACTTC.

This clonotype has more than one count but fewer than ten. Its ends do not fully match the called genes, so a read error is possible. The DNA for the CDR3 is TGCGCCAGCAGCACCGGGACTAGCGGAAAAGAGACCCAGTATTTC. It is translated as CASSTGTSGKETQYF. V usage is TRBV5-1 and J usage is TRBJ2-5; 11 bases align to TRBD2. Germline CDR1 reads SGHRS; CDR2 reads YFSETQ. This CDR3 is 15 amino acids long. Full variable domain (remainder filled in from reference TRBV5-1 and TRBJ2-5): KAGVTQTPRYLIKTRGQQVTLSCSPISGHRSVSWYQQTPGQGLQFLFEYFSETQRNKGNFPGRFSGRQFSNSRSEMNVSTLELGDSALYLCASSTGTSGKETQYFGPGTRLLVL.

J is TRBJ2-6 and V is TRBV5-5, with 9 bases identical to TRBD1. The CDR3 length is 18 residues. Looked up from germline, CDR1 is SGHKS and CDR2 is YYEKEE (reference sequence). V trimming: 3 bases; J trimming: 3 bases; junction bases outside the gene matches: 10. CDR3 bases: TGTGCCAGCAGCTCATCGGGACAGGGTTCGAATGGGGCCAACGTCCTGACTTTC. This codes for CASSSSGQGSNGANVLTF. Full variable domain (outside the CDR3, taken from reference TRBV5-5 and TRBJ2-6): DAGVTQSPTHLIKTRGQQVTLRCSPISGHKSVSWYQQVLGQGPQFIFQYYEKEERGRGNFPDRFSARQFPNYSSELNVNALLLGDSALYLCASSSSGQGSNGANVLTFGAGSRLTVL.

This clonotype was seen a handful of times. V gene TRBV12-3 or TRBV12-4 combines with J gene TRBJ2-1; D may correspond to TRBD1 or TRBD2 (6 bases each). V was cut by 3 bases and J by 2 bases, with 11 bases left in between. This CDR3 has 15 amino acids. For the CDR3, the DNA is TGTGCCAGCAGTTTTTGGGGGGCTGCCTACAATGAGCAGTTCTTC. This sequence encodes CASSFWGAAYNEQFF.

In its sample, this clonotype was seen a few times. This chain connects TRBV20-1 to TRBJ2-7; D possibly corresponds to TRBD2 (6 bases). The CDR3 is 13 amino acids. Germline V lookup: CDR1 DFQATT, CDR2 SNEGSKA (reference sequence). The germline V and J ends were trimmed by 4 bases and 1 base, with 11 bases remaining between them. CDR3 in amino acids: CSATGVRSYEQYF. CDR3 in DNA: TGCAGTGCTACGGGGGTGCGTTCCTACGAGCAGTACTTC.

This clonotype was counted a few times. The chain joins TRBV7-6 to TRBJ1-5; unclear D gene. V gave up 1 base and J gave up 5 bases, with 9 bases separating them. The CDR3 is 14 amino acids. CDR1 is SGHVS and CDR2 is FNYEAQ in the germline V gene. The CDR3 coding sequence is TGTGCCAGCAGCTTAGGACTAACTGATCAGCCCCAGCATTTT. Protein: CASSLGLTDQPQHF.

CDR3: CASSFQGRDEQYF. The DNA of the CDR3 is TGTGCCAGCAGCTTCCAGGGTCGGGACGAGCAGTACTTC. V is TRBV11-2 and J is TRBJ2-7; a weak D match, TRBD1 (5 bases). The CDR3 is made up of 13 amino acids. CDR1 is SGHAT, CDR2 FQNNGV, per germline. V lost 3 bases and J 5 bases, leaving 11 bases between the germline ends.

This chain connects TRBV7-9 to TRBJ1-4; tentatively, D is TRBD1 (5 bases). Germline lookup yields CDR1 SEHNR and CDR2 FQNEAQ (reference sequence). V lost 8 bases to trimming and J lost 5 bases, with 12 bases between them. CDR3 length: 13 amino acids. CDR3 amino acids: CASRGANNEKLFF. DNA for the CDR3: TGTGCCAGCCGAGGGGCGAACAATGAAAAACTGTTTTTT.

This clonotype was counted a few times. One end of the junction varies from germline; a read error may be responsible. The chain uses TRBV7-7 and TRBJ2-2; D remains ambiguous. The CDR3 is 12 amino acids. The germline V gene has CDR1 SSHAT and CDR2 FNYEAQ (reference sequence). CDR3 bases: TGTGCTAGCAGCGAGGCGGCCGGGGAGCTGTTTTTT. Translation gives CASSEAAGELFF.

This clonotype has only a few counts. The V and J genes are TRBV7-2 and TRBJ2-7; D unclear. Between the trimmed V and J ends, which lost 4 bases and 7 bases, there was a span of 11 bases. Germline V gives CDR1 SGHTA, CDR2 FQGNSA. The CDR3 is made up of 12 amino acids. The CDR3 loop reads CASSSLVGEQYF. The CDR3 nucleotides are TGTGCCAGCAGCTCTCTAGTGGGGGAGCAGTACTTC.

This clonotype was counted between two and nine times. J is TRBJ1-5 and V is TRBV5-1; D is undetermined. The germline CDR1 and CDR2 sequences are SGHRS and YFSETQ. This CDR3 has 12 amino acids. The CDR3 here is CALAEGFEPQHF. The CDR3 bases are TGCGCACTAGCGGAGGGTTTTGAGCCCCAGCATTTT.

The V gene is TRBV3-1, the J gene TRBJ2-5, with 10 bases aligning to TRBD2. Per germline, CDR1 LGHDT and CDR2 YNNKEL (reference sequence). CDR3 size: 17 residues. The V gene end was trimmed by 2 bases and the J gene end by 3 bases; junction bases not matched to a gene: 9. The CDR3: CASSQRRRLAGEETQYF. In DNA, the CDR3 is TGTGCCAGCAGCCAACGCCGGCGGCTAGCGGGGGAAGAGACCCAGTACTTC.

The CDR3 coding sequence is TGCGCCAGCAGCAAAAGACAGGGGGCAAGAAACGAGCAGTACTTC. It specifies CASSKRQGARNEQYF. This chain links TRBV5-1 with TRBJ2-7; 10 positions agree with TRBD1. The CDR3 spans 15 residues. Germline CDR1 reads SGHRS; CDR2 reads YFSETQ. J was trimmed by 5 bases and V by 4 bases; bases with no gene match: 9.